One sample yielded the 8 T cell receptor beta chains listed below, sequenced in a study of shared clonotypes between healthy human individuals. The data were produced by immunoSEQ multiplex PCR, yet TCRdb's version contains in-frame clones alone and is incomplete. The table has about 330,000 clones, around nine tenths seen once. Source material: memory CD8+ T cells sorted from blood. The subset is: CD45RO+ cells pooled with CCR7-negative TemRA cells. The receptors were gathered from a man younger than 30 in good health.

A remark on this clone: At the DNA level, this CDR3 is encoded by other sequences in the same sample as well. In nucleotides, the CDR3 is TGTGCCAGCAGTGGGGACAGGTACGAGCAGTACTTC. This translates into CASSGDRYEQYF. The genes are TRBV6-1 and TRBJ2-7; TRBD1 matches at 8 bases. The CDR3 consists of 12 residues. Trimming at V came to 4 bases and at J to 4 bases, leaving 0 bases not matched to a gene. Germline V CDR1 and CDR2: MNHNS, SASEGT.

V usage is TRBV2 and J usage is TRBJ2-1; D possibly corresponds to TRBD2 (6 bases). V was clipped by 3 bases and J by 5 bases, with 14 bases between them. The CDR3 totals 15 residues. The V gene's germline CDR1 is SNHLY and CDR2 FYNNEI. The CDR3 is CASSEVEGYHNEQFF. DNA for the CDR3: TGTGCCAGCAGTGAGGTGGAGGGGTACCACAATGAGCAGTTCTTC.

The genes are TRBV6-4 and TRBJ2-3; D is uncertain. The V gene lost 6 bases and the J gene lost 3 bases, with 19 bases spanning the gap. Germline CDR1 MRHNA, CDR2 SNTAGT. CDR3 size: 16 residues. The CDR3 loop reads CASSPSVSVGTDTQYF. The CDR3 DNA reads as TGTGCCAGCAGCCCCAGCGTATCCGTCGGGACAGATACGCAGTATTTT.

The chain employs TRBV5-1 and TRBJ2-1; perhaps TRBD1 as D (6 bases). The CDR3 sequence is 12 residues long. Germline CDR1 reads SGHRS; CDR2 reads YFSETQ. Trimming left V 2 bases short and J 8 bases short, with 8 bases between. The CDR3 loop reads CASSFKGDEQFF. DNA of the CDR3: TGCGCCAGCAGCTTTAAGGGGGATGAGCAGTTCTTC.

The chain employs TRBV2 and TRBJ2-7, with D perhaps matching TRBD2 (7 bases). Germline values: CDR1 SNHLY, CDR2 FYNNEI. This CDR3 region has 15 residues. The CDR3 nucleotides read TGTGCGACCCTGAGGGGGGGGCTTAGCTCCTACGAGCAGTACTTC. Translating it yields CATLRGGLSSYEQYF.

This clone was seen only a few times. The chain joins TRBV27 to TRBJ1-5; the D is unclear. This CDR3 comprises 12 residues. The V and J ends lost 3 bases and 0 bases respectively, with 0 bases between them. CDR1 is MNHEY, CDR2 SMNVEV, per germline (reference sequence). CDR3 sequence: CASSFSNQPQHF. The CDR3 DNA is TGTGCCAGCAGTTTTAGCAATCAGCCCCAGCATTTT.

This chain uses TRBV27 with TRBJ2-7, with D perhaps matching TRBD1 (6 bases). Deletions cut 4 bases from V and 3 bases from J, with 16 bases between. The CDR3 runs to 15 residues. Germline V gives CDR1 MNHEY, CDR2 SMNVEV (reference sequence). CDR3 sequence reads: CASSWGPGTLYEQYF. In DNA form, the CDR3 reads TGTGCCAGCAGTTGGGGCCCCGGGACACTCTACGAGCAGTACTTC.

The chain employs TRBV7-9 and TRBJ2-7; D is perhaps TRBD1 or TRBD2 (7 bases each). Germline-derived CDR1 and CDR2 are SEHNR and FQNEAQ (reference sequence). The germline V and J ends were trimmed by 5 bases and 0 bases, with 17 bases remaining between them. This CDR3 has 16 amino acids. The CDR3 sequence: CASSVQTGRGSYEQYF. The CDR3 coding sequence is TGTGCCAGCAGCGTACAGACAGGGAGGGGCTCCTACGAGCAGTACTTC. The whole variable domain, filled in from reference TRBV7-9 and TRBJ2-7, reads DTGVSQNPRHKITKRGQNVTFRCDPISEHNRLYWYRQTLGQGPEFLTYFQNEAQLEKSRLLSDRFSAERPKGSFSTLEIQRTEQGDSAMYLCASSVQTGRGSYEQYFGPGTRLTVT.